This T cell receptor (beta chain) was sequenced for a study of memory CD4+ T cells and cytomegalovirus serostatus. Background on the study: Healthy Belgian adult donors included 9 or 10 CMV-positive and 24 CMV-negative people. The study's findings and limits: Suggested: most of the CMV-linked TCR signature lies in CD4+ memory cells. Repertoires predicted CMV serostatus with median bootstrapped AUC of about 0.95.

Repertoires were generated with immunoSEQ multiplex PCR, while TCRdb's copy carries only in-frame clones and drops some. The sample consists of 45,000 to 60,000 clones, about three quarters of them appearing once. V was clipped by 6 bases and J by 0 bases, with 18 bases between them. Germline loops: CDR1 SQVTM, CDR2 ANQGSEA. The CDR3 is 15 amino acids. A word on this clone: Antigen unknown.

Single viable CD3+CD4+CD8-CD45RO+ cells were sorted as the memory CD4+ T cells. Serostatus was set by detecting CMV pp150, pp28, p38, p52 IgG. The chain employs TRBV29-1 and TRBJ2-7, with D uncertain. The receptor was isolated from an adult in good health and CMV-seropositive. The source material was memory CD4+ T cells from blood. The CDR3 coding sequence is TGCAGCGTCCTAGGCGGCTCCAGGAGCTCCTACGAGCAGTACTTC. It encodes CSVLGGSRSSYEQYF.